This T cell receptor (beta chain) was recorded in a study of blood T cell repertoires in COVID-19. The CDR3 totals 13 residues. Trimming left V 2 bases short and J 6 bases short, with 10 bases between. Germline-derived CDR1 and CDR2 are MNHEY and SVGAGI. Followed over time, Seattle patients had been enrolled while infection was active. Method: immunoSEQ multiplex PCR; TCRdb's copy keeps in-frame clones and lacks some. In the table there are some 450,000 clones, around 88% of which are singletons. The sequence was collected from a woman aged 45-65 years with COVID-19, enrolled during active disease. The chain recombines TRBV6-5 with TRBJ1-2, with D possibly matching TRBD1 (5 bases). The sample taken for sequencing was peripheral blood. This CDR3 reads CASSYPGGNGYTF. CDR3 in DNA: TGTGCCAGCAGTTACCCGGGGGGTAATGGCTACACCTTC.